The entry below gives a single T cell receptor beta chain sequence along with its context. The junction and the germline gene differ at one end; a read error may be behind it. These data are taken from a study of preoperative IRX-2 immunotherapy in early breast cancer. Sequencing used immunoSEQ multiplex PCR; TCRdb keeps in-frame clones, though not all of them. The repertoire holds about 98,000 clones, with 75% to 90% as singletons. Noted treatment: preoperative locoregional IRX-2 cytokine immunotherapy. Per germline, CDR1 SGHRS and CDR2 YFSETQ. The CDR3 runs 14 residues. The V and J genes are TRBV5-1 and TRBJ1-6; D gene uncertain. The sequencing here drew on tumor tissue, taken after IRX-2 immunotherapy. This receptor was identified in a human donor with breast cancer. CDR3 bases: TGCGCCAGCAGCCAAGCCTCGTCCAATTCATCCCTCCACTTT. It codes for CASSQASSNSSLHF.